This T cell receptor beta chain was recovered during a study of T cell changes during pregnancy in multiple sclerosis. The CDR3 totals 13 residues. CDR1 GTSNPN and CDR2 SVGIG come from the germline V gene (reference sequence). V was shortened by 4 bases and J by 5 bases, with 14 bases between the two germline ends. Repertoires were generated with immunoSEQ multiplex PCR, while TCRdb's copy carries only in-frame clones and drops some. Of roughly 70,000 clones listed, around 85% are singletons. The V and J genes are TRBV30 and TRBJ1-1; tentative D call: TRBD1 (6 bases). The source material was peripheral blood, sampled before pregnancy. The source of this sequence is a female donor with multiple sclerosis, enrolled in a pregnancy study. In DNA, the CDR3 is TGTGCCTGGAATCGGGACATGAGGACTGAAGCTTTCTTT. Amino acids: CAWNRDMRTEAFF.